This TCR beta chain was captured in a study of T-cell reconstitution after alpha-beta-depleted transplantation in children. Findings and caveats of the study: Where some patients showed high TCRbeta diversity at day 60, it came from recipient T cells and thymic progenitors that had survived. A year post-transplant, T-cell counts and diversity derived mostly from newly produced T cells. Alpha-beta T cells present about two months after transplant were reported to originate from several hundred expanded graft clones.

The authors prepared the TCRbeta library with unique molecular identifiers. TCRdb independently ran MiXCR on the PCR reads; one entry per CDR3 protein. Among hundreds of thousands of distinct CDR3 sequences listed, about 9.5% were seen once. V was cut by 5 bases and J by 3 bases, with 15 bases left in between. The CDR3 runs to 15 residues. Ten or more counts support this clonotype. Antigen: not known. The material was PBMCs, obtained before TCRalphabeta/CD19-depleted stem cell transplant. This clonotype was obtained from a boy under two years old with acute myeloid leukemia, due to receive a stem cell transplant. The gene calls are TRBV12-3 or TRBV12-4 and TRBJ2-3, with D possibly matching TRBD2 (5 bases). CDR3 region: CASSAAGDRTDTQYF. CDR3 nucleotide sequence: TGTGCCAGCAGTGCCGCCGGGGATAGGACAGATACGCAGTATTTT.